The TCR beta chain described here comes from a study of PD-L1 blockade in urothelial cancer. Study in general: Patients went on atezolizumab around 2014, receiving 1,200 mg intravenously every 3 weeks. It was at 3 weeks (second dose) and 6 weeks after treatment start that blood was analyzed.

Between 1 and 8 samples per patient were obtained, pretreatment and on-treatment. Profiled with immunoSEQ multiplex PCR; TCRdb holds only in-frame clones, not every one. The sample has tens of thousands of clones, about 86% seen once; the top ten hold roughly 2.9%. V trimming: 5 bases; J trimming: 9 bases; junction bases outside the gene matches: 10. The CDR3 contains 13 residues. In germline, CDR1 is GTSNPN, CDR2 SVGIG (reference sequence). As to this clone: Its matching antigen is unknown.

Study-wide points: Greater 3-week expansion of tumor-associated blood clones was recorded for durable-benefit patients.

Sequencing used PBMCs, obtained around atezolizumab (anti-PD-L1) treatment. The source of this sequence is a man aged 45-65 years with urothelial cancer. The chain employs TRBV30 and TRBJ2-4, with 7 positions matching TRBD1. The CDR3 sequence: CAWAKGARSIQYF. The CDR3, as DNA: TGTGCCTGGGCGAAGGGGGCGCGGAGCATTCAGTACTTC.